A selection of T cell receptor beta chains follows, all from one sample in a study of shared clonotypes between healthy human individuals. This table comes from immunoSEQ multiplex PCR, and its TCRdb copy is limited to in-frame clones, with some not included. The sample has some 2,400,000 clones, 95% seen once. Sequenced material: naive CD4+ T cells sorted from blood. The source is a man younger than 35 in good health. Each CDR3 is given with its conserved first and last residue. D genes are given only for firm matches. Clone sizes are given selectively: once, few, many, or a class where the clone is expanded.

j_gene,d_gene,v_gene,abundance,CDR3aa,CDR3nt
TRBJ1-4,TRBD1,TRBV7-2,.,CASSPQGATNEKLFF,TGTGCCAGCAGCCCACAGGGGGCAACTAATGAAAAACTGTTTTTT
TRBJ2-5,TRBD2,TRBV7-2,once,CASSHNSGKETQYF,TGTGCCAGCAGCCACAATAGCGGGAAAGAGACCCAGTACTTC
TRBJ2-7,.,TRBV7-2,.,CASSISYEQYF,TGTGCCAGCAGCATCTCCTACGAGCAGTACTTC
TRBJ2-3,.,TRBV2,.,CASSGQRDTQYF,TGTGCCAGCAGTGGACAGCGGGATACGCAGTATTTT
TRBJ2-7,.,TRBV5-4,.,CASSRSPGIAYEQYF,TGTGCCAGCAGCCGATCGCCGGGGATCGCCTACGAGCAGTACTTC
TRBJ2-5,.,TRBV2,.,CASRSETQYF,TGTGCCAGCAGATCCGAGACCCAGTACTTC
TRBJ1-5,TRBD1,TRBV19,.,CASSPLDRDDQPQHF,TGTGCCAGTAGTCCCCTTGACAGGGACGATCAGCCCCAGCATTTT
TRBJ2-5,TRBD2,TRBV4-1,.,CASSPRLAGVLETQYF,TGCGCCAGCAGCCCCAGACTAGCGGGAGTCTTGGAGACCCAGTACTTC
TRBJ1-1,TRBD1,TRBV9,.,CASSPRQGVNTEAFF,TGTGCCAGCAGCCCCAGACAGGGGGTGAACACTGAAGCTTTCTTT
TRBJ2-5,TRBD1,TRBV6-5,.,CASSYGSGQGRETQYF,TGTGCCAGCAGTTACGGCAGTGGACAGGGACGTGAGACCCAGTACTTC
TRBJ2-1,TRBD2,TRBV25-1,.,CASSDSRTSVNEQFF,TGTGCCAGCAGTGATTCCAGGACTAGCGTCAATGAGCAGTTCTTC
TRBJ1-2,.,TRBV2,.,CASRDLGAGYTF,TGTGCCAGCAGGGACCTCGGGGCTGGCTACACCTTC
TRBJ1-6,.,TRBV6-6,.,CASSALQLSYNSPLHF,TGTGCCAGCAGTGCCCTCCAACTCTCCTATAATTCACCCCTCCACTTT
TRBJ2-7,.,TRBV19,.,CASSSPGQNSYEQYF,TGTGCCAGTAGTTCGCCGGGACAAAATTCCTACGAGCAGTACTTC
TRBJ2-1,TRBD2,TRBV6-5,.,CASNHPTSGRNEQFF,TGTGCCAGCAACCATCCGACTAGCGGTCGAAATGAGCAGTTCTTC
TRBJ2-2,.,TRBV9,.,CASSVDPRGGSTGELFF,TGTGCCAGCAGCGTGGACCCCCGAGGCGGGTCCACCGGGGAGCTGTTTTTT
TRBJ2-5,.,TRBV6-5,once,CASSRQETQYF,TGTGCCAGCAGTAGGCAAGAGACCCAGTACTTC
TRBJ2-7,TRBD1,TRBV6-5,.,CARLRTGETYEQYF,TGTGCCAGACTACGGACAGGCGAAACCTACGAGCAGTACTTC
TRBJ2-3,.,TRBV5-1,.,CASSAGSTDTQYF,TGCGCCAGCAGCGCCGGGAGTACAGATACGCAGTATTTT
TRBJ1-4,TRBD1,TRBV30,.,CAWSKGAPNEKLFF,TGTGCCTGGAGTAAGGGGGCCCCCAATGAAAAACTGTTTTTT
TRBJ2-1,.,TRBV25-1,.,CATARGSYNEQFF,TGTGCCACCGCGAGAGGATCCTACAATGAGCAGTTCTTC
TRBJ1-2,.,TRBV19,.,CASSMMVGQGYGYTF,TGTGCCAGTAGTATGATGGTGGGGCAAGGCTATGGCTACACCTTC